The 17 T cell receptor beta chains listed next were all sequenced from one sample in a study of blood T cells in healthy people across ages. With a J-beta primer mix and a sample-barcoded 5' primer, a second PCR ran about 7 to 12 cycles. TCRdb reanalysed the 5' RACE reads using MiXCR and keeps one entry per CDR3 protein. The sample shows 600,000 to 1,000,000 distinct CDR3 sequences, around 25% of them seen only once. The same data also contributed to another study, on T cells of mothers and their children.

The specimen was blood. The receptors were gathered from a boy younger than 18 in good health.

The chain employs TRBV4-3 and TRBJ1-1; 7 positions agree with TRBD1. Trimming removed 3 bases from V and 0 bases from J; junction bases left unmatched: 4. In germline, CDR1 is LGHNA, CDR2 YSLEER. The CDR3 loop spans 15 amino acids. The CDR3, as DNA: TGCGCCAGCAGCCATCTGACAGGGCTGAACACTGAAGCTTTCTTT. It yields the protein CASSHLTGLNTEAFF.

This clonotype was detected a few times. The chain joins TRBV11-2 to TRBJ1-4; 8 nucleotides match TRBD1. CDR3 length: 15 amino acids. J lost 3 bases, V lost 3 bases, and 3 bases had no gene match. Per the germline V gene, CDR1 is SGHAT and CDR2 is FQNNGV. CDR3 sequence (DNA): TGTGCCAGCAGCTTCGGACAGGGACCTAATGAAAAACTGTTTTTT. As protein: CASSFGQGPNEKLFF.

The chain recombines TRBV29-1 with TRBJ1-2, with D hard to call. The V end was cut by 3 bases, the J end by 8 bases, with 13 bases between. CDR1 and CDR2 (germline): SQVTM, ANQGSEA. The CDR3 covers 12 residues. In nucleotides, the CDR3 is TGCAGCGTTGACGAGGGATTCCGCGGCTACACCTTC. This sequence encodes CSVDEGFRGYTF.

The chain employs TRBV7-2 and TRBJ2-1; TRBD2 agrees at 11 bases. The length of the CDR3 is 16 residues. The V and J ends lost 3 bases and 7 bases, in that order; junction bases with no gene match: 8. Germline V CDR1 and CDR2: SGHTA, FQGNSA. In DNA, the CDR3 is TGTGCCAGCAGCTTCAATAGCGGGGGGGTAATAAATGAGCAGTTCTTC. Its protein product is CASSFNSGGVINEQFF.

The table lists this clonotype with a few counts. The gene calls are TRBV6-1 and TRBJ2-7, with 10 bases that match TRBD1. CDR3 length: 14 amino acids. Germline CDR1 and CDR2: MNHNS and SASEGT. V shed 6 bases and J 4 bases; nucleotides not matched to a gene: 6. The CDR3 DNA reads TGTGCCAGCAGCGCCGGGGACAGGGGTTACGAGCAGTACTTC. This gives the protein CASSAGDRGYEQYF.

This clonotype showed up just a few times. This chain joins TRBV27 and TRBJ2-7; maybe TRBD2 (7 bases). The V and J ends lost 2 bases and 7 bases respectively, with 18 bases between them. This CDR3 comprises 15 residues. From germline, CDR1 is MNHEY and CDR2 SMNVEV (reference sequence). The CDR3 protein is CASSLRGGAAREQYF. CDR3 in DNA: TGTGCCAGCAGTTTAAGGGGGGGGGCCGCGCGGGAGCAGTACTTC.

The rearrangement links TRBV5-6 to TRBJ2-7; 10 nucleotides line up with TRBD2. Germline V gives CDR1 SGHDT, CDR2 YYEEEE. V dropped 2 bases and J dropped 0; count of bases not matched to a gene: 8. This CDR3 region has 17 residues. CDR3 DNA sequence: TGTGCCAGCAGCTTAGAAGCTAGCGGGGGCAACTCCTACGAGCAGTACTTC. Translating it yields CASSLEASGGNSYEQYF.

The chain recombines TRBV30 with TRBJ2-7, with D possibly being TRBD1 (5 bases). The CDR3 runs to 17 residues. Trimming cost V 0 bases and J 6 bases, with 24 bases left between them. Germline loops: CDR1 GTSNPN, CDR2 SVGIG (reference sequence). The CDR3 DNA reads as TGTGCCTGGAGTGTACCCGTTCGGGCAGGGCAGATGGGCGAGCAGTACTTC. This translates into CAWSVPVRAGQMGEQYF. The full variable domain, its missing parts supplied by reference TRBV30 and TRBJ2-7, is SQTIHQWPATLVQPVGSPLSLECTVEGTSNPNLYWYRQAAGRGLQLLFYSVGIGQISSEVPQNLSASRPQDRQFILSSKKLLLSDSGFYLCAWSVPVRAGQMGEQYFGPGTRLTVT.

This clonotype has just a few counts. In nucleotides, the CDR3 is TGTGCCAGCAGACACGGGAGTGTGACCCAGTACTTC. Its protein product is CASRHGSVTQYF. J is TRBJ2-5 and V is TRBV28, with D possibly TRBD2 on 6 matching bases. The CDR3 runs to 12 residues. Trimming removed 6 bases from V and 7 bases from J, with 12 bases in between. Germline CDR1 reads MDHEN; CDR2 reads SYDVKM.

V usage is TRBV14 and J usage is TRBJ1-6; D perhaps matches TRBD1 (6 bases). The V and J ends lost 1 base and 9 bases respectively, with 13 bases between them. The CDR3 contains 15 residues. Germline CDR1 and CDR2: SGHDN and FVKESK. CDR3 nucleotides: TGTGCCAGCAGCCAAGTACCGGGGGCGAGTTCACCCCTCCACTTT. Protein product: CASSQVPGASSPLHF.

This chain connects TRBV7-8 to TRBJ1-3; no definite D call. This CDR3 comprises 15 residues. In germline, CDR1 is SGHVS, CDR2 FQNEAQ. V lost 1 base and J 1 base, leaving 8 bases between the germline ends. CDR3 sequence reads: CASSLEAWSGNTIYF. CDR3 bases: TGTGCCAGCAGCTTAGAGGCGTGGTCTGGAAACACCATATATTTT.

This clonotype was seen only a few times. The chain couples TRBV7-2 to TRBJ2-7, with 7 bases identical to TRBD2. The germline V gene has CDR1 SGHTA and CDR2 FQGNSA. After removal of 6 bases from V and 6 bases from J, the junction contained 14 bases not matched to a gene. The CDR3 consists of 15 residues. The CDR3: CASRRTTSGNREQYF. CDR3 coding DNA: TGTGCCAGCAGGCGGACTACAAGCGGGAACCGCGAGCAGTACTTC.

The V call is TRBV28, the J call TRBJ2-1, with 13 bases matching TRBD2. Germline CDR1 is MDHEN and CDR2 is SYDVKM. CDR3 length equals 18 residues. Trimming removed 6 bases from V and 1 base from J; junction bases left unmatched: 9. The CDR3 protein is CASSSWTSGSWSYNEQFF. CDR3 bases: TGTGCCAGCAGCTCCTGGACTAGCGGGAGTTGGTCCTACAATGAGCAGTTCTTC.

CDR3 nucleotide sequence: TGCGCCAGCAGCTTGGGGGCCGTCAGGTCCGGTGCGACCCAGTACTTC. Its protein is CASSLGAVRSGATQYF. The genes are TRBV5-1 and TRBJ2-5; D is uncertain. CDR1 SGHRS and CDR2 YFSETQ come from the germline V gene. Trimming took 0 bases from V and 7 from J, leaving 19 bases between them. The CDR3 totals 16 residues.

Regarding this clonotype: A junction end diverges from the germline sequence, so it may reflect a read error. The rearrangement links TRBV15 to TRBJ2-6; tentative D call: TRBD1 (5 bases). The germline gives CDR1 LNHNV, CDR2 YYDKDF (reference sequence). The CDR3 extends over 15 amino acids. The CDR3 region has the DNA TGTGCCACCAGCAACGGCGACTCTGGGGCCAACGCCCTGACTTTC. This encodes CATSNGDSGANALTF. Based on the CDR3 plus reference TRBV15 and TRBJ2-6, the full variable domain is DAMVIQNPRYQVTQFGKPVTLSCSQTLNHNVMYWYQQKSSQAPKLLFHYYDKDFNNEADTPDNFQSRRPNTSFCFLDIRSPGLGDTAMYLCATSNGDSGANALTFGAGSRLTVL.

This clonotype was counted a few times. This chain connects TRBV28 to TRBJ2-5; no definite D call. V gave up 4 bases and J gave up 5 bases, with 23 bases separating them. Looked up from germline, CDR1 is MDHEN and CDR2 is SYDVKM. This CDR3 comprises 17 residues. CDR3: CASSSQFLEYPAETQYF. CDR3 nucleotides: TGTGCCAGCAGTTCCCAATTCCTCGAGTATCCGGCGGAGACCCAGTACTTC. The full variable domain, completed using reference TRBV28 and TRBJ2-5, is DVKVTQSSRYLVKRTGEKVFLECVQDMDHENMFWYRQDPGLGLRLIYFSYDVKMKEKGDIPEGYSVSREKKERFSLILESASTNQTSMYLCASSSQFLEYPAETQYFGPGTRLLVL.

This clonotype was seen a handful of times. Just one base apart from a much larger clone, this may be a read error. The CDR3 nucleotides are TGCGCCGGCAGCCCACGGCTGCAAGAGACCCAGTACTTC. It codes for CAGSPRLQETQYF. The rearrangement links TRBV4-3 to TRBJ2-5, with unresolved D. The CDR3 is 13 amino acids. The V gene's germline CDR1 is LGHNA and CDR2 YSLEER.